These T cell receptor beta chains were read from a single sample in a study of Ad26.COV2.S vaccination and SARS-CoV-2 variants. Data came from immunoSEQ multiplex PCR; TCRdb stores just in-frame clones and leaves some out. The sample lists about 400,000 clones, about 88% occurring once. The sequencing here drew on peripheral blood, taken in a trial of Ad26.COV2.S vaccine versus placebo. The origin of the receptors is a person aged 18-65 years who received the Ad26.COV2.S COVID-19 vaccine or a placebo. Both conserved end residues are part of each CDR3. The D gene is left open where the match is weak. Clone size is not always given. Where it is, it says once, few, many or a class for expanded clones.

J gene: TRBJ2-7; D gene: .; V gene: TRBV6-5; clone size: .; CDR3 DNA: TGTGCCAGCAGTTATTCAAATTGGGAAACCTACGAGCAGTACTTC; CDR3 protein: CASSYSNWETYEQYF
J gene: TRBJ1-5; D gene: .; V gene: TRBV28; clone size: many; CDR3 DNA: TGTGCCAGCAGTGCACCGGGACGGGGGCGGAATGGGCCCCAGCATTTT; CDR3 protein: CASSAPGRGRNGPQHF
J gene: TRBJ2-3; D gene: TRBD1; V gene: TRBV4-1; clone size: .; CDR3 DNA: TGCGCCAGCAGTAGACCGACAGGGGGGGCAGATACGCAGTATTTT; CDR3 protein: CASSRPTGGADTQYF
J gene: TRBJ2-2; D gene: TRBD2; V gene: TRBV30; clone size: once; CDR3 DNA: TGTGCCTGGAGTCGGACTAGCGGGGGCCGTGGGGAGCTGTTTTTT; CDR3 protein: CAWSRTSGGRGELFF
J gene: TRBJ1-5; D gene: .; V gene: TRBV20-1; clone size: .; CDR3 DNA: TGCAGTGCTAGTCGACAGAACCATCAGCCCCAGCATTTT; CDR3 protein: CSASRQNHQPQHF
J gene: TRBJ2-2; D gene: TRBD2; V gene: TRBV28; clone size: once; CDR3 DNA: TGTGCCAGCAGGCCTAGCCCCGGGACTAGCGGGGACGGGGGCGGGGAGCTGTTTTTT; CDR3 protein: CASRPSPGTSGDGGGELFF
J gene: TRBJ1-5; D gene: .; V gene: TRBV4-1; clone size: few; CDR3 DNA: TGCGCCAGCAGCCAAGCCCCTGGGGGGCTCAGCAATCAGCCCCAGCATTTT; CDR3 protein: CASSQAPGGLSNQPQHF
J gene: TRBJ1-5; D gene: TRBD1; V gene: TRBV19; clone size: .; CDR3 DNA: TGTGCCAGTACCTCGGGACAGGGGACGAGTCAGCCCCAGCATTTT; CDR3 protein: CASTSGQGTSQPQHF
J gene: TRBJ2-2; D gene: .; V gene: TRBV5-1; clone size: .; CDR3 DNA: TGCGCCAGCAGCTTGGGTTTCGGGGTCACCAACACCGGGGAGCTGTTTTTT; CDR3 protein: CASSLGFGVTNTGELFF
J gene: TRBJ2-2; D gene: TRBD1; V gene: TRBV30; clone size: .; CDR3 DNA: TGTGCCTGGAGTTCCCGGACAGGGGTCACCGGGGAGCTGTTTTTT; CDR3 protein: CAWSSRTGVTGELFF
J gene: TRBJ1-2; D gene: .; V gene: TRBV6-2/TRBV6-3; clone size: .; CDR3 DNA: TGTGCCAGCAGTCAGGACGGGATCTATGGCTACACCTTC; CDR3 protein: CASSQDGIYGYTF
J gene: TRBJ1-4; D gene: .; V gene: TRBV28; clone size: .; CDR3 DNA: TGTGCCAGCAGCCTCCCAGGGGCAACTAATGAAAAACTGTTTTTT; CDR3 protein: CASSLPGATNEKLFF
J gene: TRBJ1-1; D gene: .; V gene: TRBV7-9; clone size: .; CDR3 DNA: TGTGCCAGCAGCCCTTCAGGGAACACTGAAGCTTTCTTT; CDR3 protein: CASSPSGNTEAFF
J gene: TRBJ1-2; D gene: TRBD1; V gene: TRBV5-1; clone size: .; CDR3 DNA: TGCGCCAGCAGCTTGGCGGGACAGGATTATGGCTACACCTTC; CDR3 protein: CASSLAGQDYGYTF
J gene: TRBJ1-6; D gene: .; V gene: TRBV14; clone size: .; CDR3 DNA: TGTGCCAGCAGCCCTTACAGGGTGGAACTATCACCCCTCCACTTT; CDR3 protein: CASSPYRVELSPLHF
J gene: TRBJ2-4; D gene: .; V gene: TRBV19; clone size: .; CDR3 DNA: TGTGCCAGTAGTATGAACAGAAAAAACATTCAGTACTTC; CDR3 protein: CASSMNRKNIQYF
J gene: TRBJ1-4; D gene: .; V gene: TRBV18; clone size: once; CDR3 DNA: TGTGCCAGCTCACGGGGCGGGAATGAAAAACTGTTTTTT; CDR3 protein: CASSRGGNEKLFF
J gene: TRBJ2-1; D gene: .; V gene: TRBV25-1; clone size: .; CDR3 DNA: TGTGCCAGCAGTGAATTGTCGACTCCCTCCTACAATGAGCAGTTCTTC; CDR3 protein: CASSELSTPSYNEQFF